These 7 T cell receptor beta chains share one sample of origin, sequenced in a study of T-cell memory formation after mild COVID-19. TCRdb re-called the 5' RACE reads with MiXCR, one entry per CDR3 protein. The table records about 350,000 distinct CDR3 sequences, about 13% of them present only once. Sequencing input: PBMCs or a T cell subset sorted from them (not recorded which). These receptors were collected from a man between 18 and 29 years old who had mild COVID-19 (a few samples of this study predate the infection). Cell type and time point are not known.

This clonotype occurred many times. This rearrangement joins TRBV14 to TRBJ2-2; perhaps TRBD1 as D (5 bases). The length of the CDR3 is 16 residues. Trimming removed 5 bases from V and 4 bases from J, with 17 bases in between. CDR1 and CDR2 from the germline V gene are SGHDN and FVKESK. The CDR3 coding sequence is TGTGCCAGCAGCTTCCGACAGACCAGCTTCACCGGGGAGCTGTTTTTT. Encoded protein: CASSFRQTSFTGELFF. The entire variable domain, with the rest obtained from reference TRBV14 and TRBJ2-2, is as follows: EAGVTQFPSHSVIEKGQTVTLRCDPISGHDNLYWYRRVMGKEIKFLLHFVKESKQDESGMPNNRFLAERTGGTYSTLKVQPAELEDSGVYFCASSFRQTSFTGELFFGEGSRLTVL.

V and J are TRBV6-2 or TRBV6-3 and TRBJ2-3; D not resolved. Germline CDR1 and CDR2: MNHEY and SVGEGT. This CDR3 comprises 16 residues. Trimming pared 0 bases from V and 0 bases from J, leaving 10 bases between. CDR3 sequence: CASSYSVESSTDTQYF. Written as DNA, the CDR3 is TGTGCCAGCAGTTACTCGGTGGAATCTAGCACAGATACGCAGTATTTT.

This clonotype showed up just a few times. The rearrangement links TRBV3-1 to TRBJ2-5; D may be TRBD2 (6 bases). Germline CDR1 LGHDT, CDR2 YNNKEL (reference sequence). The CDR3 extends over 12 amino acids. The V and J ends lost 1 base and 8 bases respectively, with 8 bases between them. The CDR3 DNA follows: TGTGCCAGCAGCCAAGCACTAGCAACCCAGTACTTC. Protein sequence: CASSQALATQYF.

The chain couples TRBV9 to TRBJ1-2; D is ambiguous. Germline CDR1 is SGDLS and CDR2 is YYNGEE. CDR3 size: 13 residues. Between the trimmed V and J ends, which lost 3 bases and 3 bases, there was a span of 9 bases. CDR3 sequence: CASSGPNDYGYTF. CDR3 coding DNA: TGTGCCAGCAGCGGACCGAACGACTATGGCTACACCTTC.

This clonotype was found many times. The CDR3 DNA reads TGCGCCAGCAGTCGGTCCGGGAACACTGAAGCTTTCTTT. It codes for CASSRSGNTEAFF. The rearrangement uses TRBV23-1 and TRBJ1-1; D is unresolved. TRBV23-1 is an ORF; its function is uncertain. This CDR3 comprises 13 residues. Trimming removed 4 bases at V and 1 base at J, with 7 bases between.

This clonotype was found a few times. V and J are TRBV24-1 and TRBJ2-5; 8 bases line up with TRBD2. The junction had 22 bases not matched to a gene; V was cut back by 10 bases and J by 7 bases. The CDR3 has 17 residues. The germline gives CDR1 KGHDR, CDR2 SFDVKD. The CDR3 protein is CATEIGAGGPEGRTQYF. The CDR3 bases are TGTGCCACTGAGATCGGGGCGGGGGGTCCCGAGGGGCGGACCCAGTACTTC.

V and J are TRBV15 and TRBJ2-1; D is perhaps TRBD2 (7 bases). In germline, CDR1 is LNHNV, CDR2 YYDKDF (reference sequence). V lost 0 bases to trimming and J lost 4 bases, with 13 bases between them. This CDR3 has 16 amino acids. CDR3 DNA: TGTGCCACCAGCAGAGATAAGGGGGGGTTATACAATGAGCAGTTCTTC. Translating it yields CATSRDKGGLYNEQFF.